Each of the 24 T cell receptor beta chains below was sequenced from the same sample in a study of blood T cell repertoires in COVID-19. The repertoire was sequenced with immunoSEQ multiplex PCR; TCRdb's copy has only in-frame clones and lacks some. This sample has some 160,000 clones, with 76% found just once. Sequencing was carried out using peripheral blood. All receptors derive from a man aged 55 to 70 with acute or convalescent COVID-19.

V usage is TRBV19 and J usage is TRBJ1-5, with a weak D call TRBD1 (6 bases). Deletions cut 7 bases from V and 6 bases from J, with 19 bases between. Germline V gene sequence: CDR1 LNHDA, CDR2 SQIVND (reference sequence). This CDR3 spans 15 amino acids. DNA for the CDR3: TGTGCCAGTACCCCGGGACACCGGGGAAGTCAGCCCCAGCATTTT. The encoded protein is CASTPGHRGSQPQHF.

This chain links TRBV5-1 with TRBJ2-1; 12 bases map to TRBD2. The germline V gene encodes CDR1 SGHRS and CDR2 YFSETQ. V was clipped by 4 bases and J by 4 bases; unmatched bases: 3. CDR3 length equals 15 residues. CDR3 sequence: CASSTTSGGYNEQFF. In nucleotides, the CDR3 is TGCGCCAGCAGCACGACTAGCGGGGGATACAATGAGCAGTTCTTC. Full variable domain (rest looked up from reference TRBV5-1 and TRBJ2-1): KAGVTQTPRYLIKTRGQQVTLSCSPISGHRSVSWYQQTPGQGLQFLFEYFSETQRNKGNFPGRFSGRQFSNSRSEMNVSTLELGDSALYLCASSTTSGGYNEQFFGPGTRLTVL.

The V and J genes are TRBV6-4 and TRBJ2-2; the D gene is possibly TRBD2 (5 bases). This CDR3 is built from 14 residues. V lost 6 bases and J lost 3, with 11 bases in between. CDR1 is MRHNA, CDR2 SNTAGT, per germline. For the CDR3, the DNA is TGTGCCAGCAGGCTACTAGGTGACACCGGGGAGCTGTTTTTT. Translation: CASRLLGDTGELFF.

This chain links TRBV18 with TRBJ2-2; 8 nucleotides align to TRBD2. The CDR3 loop spans 15 amino acids. Germline assignment: CDR1 KGHSH and CDR2 LQKENI. Trimming took 0 bases from V and 7 from J; bases not matched to a gene: 4. The CDR3 DNA sequence: TGTGCCAGCTCACCACCGAGCGGGAGAGGCGGGGAGCTGTTTTTT. Translated, it gives CASSPPSGRGGELFF.

As DNA, the CDR3 is TGTGCCAGCACTCGCCACACTAACTATGGCTACACCTTC. Translating it yields CASTRHTNYGYTF. V gene TRBV28 combines with J gene TRBJ1-2; D unresolved. The ends were cut back, 7 bases at V and 0 bases at J, with 9 bases in the middle. There are 13 residues in the CDR3. CDR1 is MDHEN and CDR2 is SYDVKM in the germline V gene.

The chain couples TRBV29-1 to TRBJ1-5, with D unresolved. This CDR3 spans 14 amino acids. CDR1 and CDR2 (germline): SQVTM, ANQGSEA. V was clipped by 6 bases and J by 7 bases, with 19 bases between them. CDR3 region: CSVSGGLLGQPQHF. CDR3 nucleotide sequence: TGCAGCGTCTCTGGTGGTCTACTAGGCCAGCCCCAGCATTTT.

V and J are TRBV18 and TRBJ2-5; 11 positions match TRBD2. CDR3 size: 14 residues. The germline CDR1 and CDR2 sequences are KGHSH and LQKENI. The J segment lost 5 bases and the V segment lost 3 bases, leaving 2 bases of the junction unmatched. CDR3 residues: CASSPASGGETQYF. Written as DNA, the CDR3 is TGTGCCAGCTCACCGGCTAGCGGGGGGGAGACCCAGTACTTC.

The V gene is TRBV24-1, the J gene TRBJ2-1, with D possibly matching TRBD2 (5 bases). Per germline, CDR1 KGHDR and CDR2 SFDVKD. Trimming took off 7 bases at V and 12 bases at J, with 24 bases between the two ends. CDR3 length equals 15 residues. Here the CDR3 reads CATSSGSEPFQGQFF. CDR3 sequence (DNA): TGTGCCACCAGCTCGGGATCCGAACCCTTCCAAGGGCAGTTCTTC.

The chain has TRBV27 and TRBJ2-1, with 15 bases fitting TRBD2. Germline V gene lookup returns CDR1 MNHEY and CDR2 SMNVEV (reference sequence). V shed 7 bases and J 8 bases; nucleotides not matched to a gene: 9. CDR3 length: 16 residues. The chain's CDR3 is CASTAFGLAGGDEQFF. As DNA, the CDR3 is TGTGCCAGCACTGCCTTCGGACTAGCGGGAGGGGATGAGCAGTTCTTC.

This clone was recorded a few times. The chain recombines TRBV6-5 with TRBJ1-4; tentative D call: TRBD1 (5 bases). Looked up from germline, CDR1 is MNHEY and CDR2 is SVGAGI. The CDR3 spans 15 residues. Between the trimmed V and J ends, which lost 5 bases and 3 bases, there was a span of 13 bases. Here the CDR3 DNA reads TGTGCCAGCAGTCCAGGGAGGGCAGCTAATGAAAAACTGTTTTTT. Its translation: CASSPGRAANEKLFF.

The chain joins TRBV28 to TRBJ2-3; 12 bases match TRBD1. The CDR3 extends over 17 amino acids. Per the germline V gene, CDR1 is MDHEN and CDR2 is SYDVKM. The V gene end was trimmed by 0 bases and the J gene end by 5 bases; junction bases not matched to a gene: 6. The CDR3 spells CASSLWGTGGEEDTQYF. The DNA for the CDR3 is TGTGCCAGCAGTTTATGGGGGACAGGGGGCGAAGAAGATACGCAGTATTTT.

The rearrangement joins TRBV28 to TRBJ2-1; no definite D call. V was pared by 3 bases and J by 6 bases, with 12 bases between. Per germline, CDR1 MDHEN and CDR2 SYDVKM. The CDR3 extends over 14 amino acids. The chain's CDR3 is CASSLESGPNEQFF. DNA of the CDR3: TGTGCCAGCAGTTTGGAGTCGGGTCCCAATGAGCAGTTCTTC. Using reference TRBV28 and TRBJ2-1 for the parts outside the CDR3, the full variable domain is DVKVTQSSRYLVKRTGEKVFLECVQDMDHENMFWYRQDPGLGLRLIYFSYDVKMKEKGDIPEGYSVSREKKERFSLILESASTNQTSMYLCASSLESGPNEQFFGPGTRLTVL.

On this clone itself: Other DNA sequences in this specimen translate into the identical CDR3. The V and J genes are TRBV12-3 or TRBV12-4 and TRBJ2-1; D is possibly TRBD2 (5 bases). Trimming cost V 1 base and J 6 bases, with 7 bases left between them. This CDR3 is 13 amino acids long. The CDR3 DNA sequence: TGTGCCAGCAGTTTAGGGACTTCCAATGAGCAGTTCTTC. Protein sequence: CASSLGTSNEQFF.

This chain connects TRBV24-1 to TRBJ2-1, with D perhaps TRBD1 (6 bases). CDR1 and CDR2 from the germline V gene are KGHDR and SFDVKD. The CDR3 totals 14 residues. The V end lost 2 bases, the J end lost 5 bases, and 9 bases lay between the germline ends. CDR3 protein: CATSDSGHDNEQFF. The CDR3 nucleotides read TGTGCCACCAGTGATTCGGGACACGACAATGAGCAGTTCTTC.

There are a few counts of this clone. The chain recombines TRBV24-1 with TRBJ2-2, with TRBD2 matching 12 bases. CDR3 length equals 20 residues. With 4 bases clipped from V and 6 bases from J, the junction kept 17 bases outside the gene matches. The germline gives CDR1 KGHDR, CDR2 SFDVKD. The CDR3 DNA reads TGTGCCACCAGTGAGGACCTCGACACTCTAGCGGGAGGGTATGCCGGGGAGCTGTTTTTT. It is translated as CATSEDLDTLAGGYAGELFF.

There are many counts of this clone. The V call is TRBV3-1 (or the pseudogene TRBV3-2), the J call TRBJ2-7, with TRBD2 matching over 13 bases. Germline lookup yields CDR1 LGHDT and CDR2 YNNKEL (reference sequence). There are 16 residues in the CDR3. V shed 6 bases and J 7 bases; nucleotides not matched to a gene: 12. The CDR3 loop reads CASRTTSGRSWGEQYF. The CDR3 DNA sequence: TGTGCCAGCAGGACGACTAGCGGGAGGTCCTGGGGTGAGCAGTACTTC.

The chain has TRBV27 and TRBJ2-7, with a tentative D call TRBD2 (5 bases). The CDR3 totals 13 residues. CDR1 MNHEY and CDR2 SMNVEV come from the germline V gene (reference sequence). V was pared by 5 bases and J by 1 base, with 9 bases between. CDR3 loop: CASSPSRSYEQYF. The DNA for the CDR3 is TGTGCCAGCAGTCCTAGCAGGTCCTACGAGCAGTACTTC.

The rearrangement links TRBV6-5 to TRBJ2-5; perhaps TRBD1 as D (6 bases). V shed 2 bases and J shed 0 bases, with 10 bases lying between them. The CDR3 totals 15 residues. CDR1 is MNHEY, CDR2 SVGAGI, per germline. The CDR3 coding sequence is TGTGCCAGCAGTTACAGGACAGCCTACCAAGAGACCCAGTACTTC. Its protein product is CASSYRTAYQETQYF.

In its sample, this clone was seen a few times. V usage is TRBV3-1 (or the pseudogene TRBV3-2) and J usage is TRBJ2-1, with 10 bases aligning to TRBD2. Per the germline V gene, CDR1 is LGHDT and CDR2 is YNNKEL (reference sequence). The V segment lost 8 bases and the J segment 6 bases; nucleotides outside the gene matches: 10. The CDR3 runs to 15 residues. The CDR3 is CASGLSGRASNEQFF. CDR3 nucleotide sequence: TGTGCCAGCGGATTAAGCGGGAGGGCCAGCAATGAGCAGTTCTTC.

This clone was seen just once. This sequence joins TRBV19 and TRBJ1-5, with 9 bases that match TRBD1. Losses at the gene ends were 1 base for V and 4 bases for J; bases not matched to a gene: 5. This CDR3 is built from 16 residues. Germline V gives CDR1 LNHDA, CDR2 SQIVND (reference sequence). In DNA, the CDR3 is TGTGCCAGTAGTATAGTCGGGACAGGGATGAATCAGCCCCAGCATTTT. This codes for CASSIVGTGMNQPQHF.

The chain employs TRBV28 and TRBJ2-2; D unclear. V was clipped by 6 bases and J by 5 bases, with 7 bases between them. Germline V lookup: CDR1 MDHEN, CDR2 SYDVKM. This CDR3 has 12 amino acids. The CDR3 DNA reads as TGTGCCAGCAGCCATCAGACCGGGGAGCTGTTTTTT. It yields the protein CASSHQTGELFF.

The rearrangement uses TRBV2 and TRBJ2-3; the D gene is possibly TRBD1 (5 bases). V lost 6 bases to trimming and J lost 7 bases, with 8 bases between them. CDR3 length: 11 residues. Looked up from germline, CDR1 is SNHLY and CDR2 is FYNNEI. The DNA of the CDR3 is TGTGCCAGCAGCGTGGGGCATACGCAGTATTTT. It codes for CASSVGHTQYF. Supplemented by reference TRBV2 and TRBJ2-3, the full variable domain reads EPEVTQTPSHQVTQMGQEVILRCVPISNHLYFYWYRQILGQKVEFLVSFYNNEISEKSEIFDDQFSVERPDGSNFTLKIRSTKLEDSAMYFCASSVGHTQYFGPGTRLTVL.

This chain uses TRBV6-5 with TRBJ2-4; 7 bases fit TRBD2. The junction had 6 bases not matched to a gene; V was cut back by 5 bases and J by 8 bases. The CDR3 is 13 amino acids. The V gene's germline CDR1 is MNHEY and CDR2 SVGAGI. CDR3 amino acids: CASSPAGGDIQYF. In nucleotides, the CDR3 is TGTGCCAGCAGTCCAGCTGGGGGGGACATTCAGTACTTC.

The chain joins TRBV28 to TRBJ1-2; tentative D call: TRBD1 (6 bases). The germline V and J ends were trimmed by 5 bases and 5 bases, with 9 bases remaining between them. The germline gives CDR1 MDHEN, CDR2 SYDVKM. This CDR3 spans 12 amino acids. CDR3: CASSPGVYGYTF. Here the CDR3 DNA reads TGTGCCAGCAGTCCAGGGGTTTATGGCTACACCTTC.